The rows below give T cell receptor beta chains drawn from one sample of a study of blood T cell repertoires in COVID-19. Sequencing was performed with immunoSEQ multiplex PCR; in TCRdb, only in-frame clones are kept and a portion is missing. Of under 300,000 clones listed, about 90% are singletons. Sequenced: PBMCs or T cells enriched from blood (not recorded which). The receptors originated from a woman younger than 45 with acute COVID-19. CDR3s include the opening cysteine and the closing phenylalanine or tryptophan. D genes are given only for firm matches. Some rows mark clone size as missing; the rest say once, few, many or name a class of expanded clone.

len,j_gene,v_gene,d_gene,abundance,CDR3aa,CDR3nt
19,TRBJ2-1,TRBV2,TRBD2,.,CASSEESGGAKGRRNEQFF,TGTGCCAGCAGTGAGGAGAGCGGGGGGGCCAAGGGAAGACGCAATGAGCAGTTCTTC
14,TRBJ2-3,TRBV9,TRBD2,.,CASSLLASTDTQYF,TGTGCCAGCAGCCTACTAGCGAGCACAGATACGCAGTATTTT
19,TRBJ1-4,TRBV4-1,.,.,CASSQPKDTLRGYNEKLFF,TGCGCCAGCAGCCAACCCAAGGACACTCTCAGGGGCTATAATGAAAAACTGTTTTTT
14,TRBJ1-5,TRBV5-1,.,few,CASSPLGGSQPQHF,TGCGCCAGCAGCCCGCTGGGGGGAAGCCAGCCCCAGCATTTT
15,TRBJ1-2,TRBV28,TRBD1,.,CASSPIDRDRYGYTF,TGTGCCAGCAGTCCCATCGACAGGGATCGCTATGGCTACACCTTC
15,TRBJ2-7,TRBV6-5,TRBD2,.,CASWGALAGVSEQYF,TGTGCCAGCTGGGGGGCACTAGCGGGAGTATCCGAGCAGTACTTC
11,TRBJ1-2,TRBV5-1,.,.,CASQGSYGYTF,TGCGCCAGCCAGGGAAGCTATGGCTACACCTTC
15,TRBJ1-6,TRBV28,TRBD1,once,CASSQGQGLGSPLHF,TGTGCCAGCAGCCAGGGACAGGGTTTAGGCTCACCCCTCCACTTT
17,TRBJ2-1,TRBV19,TRBD1,.,CASTHKPGTEIMGEQFF,TGTGCCAGTACTCACAAACCCGGGACAGAGATAATGGGTGAGCAGTTCTTC
14,TRBJ2-1,TRBV19,TRBD2,.,CASTRTSAYNEQFF,TGTGCCAGTACGAGGACTAGCGCGTACAATGAGCAGTTCTTC
14,TRBJ1-2,TRBV9,.,once,CASSGNRENYGYTF,TGTGCCAGCAGCGGAAACAGGGAGAACTATGGCTACACCTTC
14,TRBJ1-4,TRBV7-9,.,.,CASSSSATNEKLFF,TGTGCCAGCAGCTCGAGTGCAACTAATGAAAAACTGTTTTTT
14,TRBJ2-7,TRBV28,.,.,CASSVRTAWNEQYF,TGTGCCAGCAGTGTCCGGACTGCCTGGAACGAGCAGTACTTC
13,TRBJ1-4,TRBV6-5,TRBD1,.,CASSGQGGEKLFF,TGTGCCAGCAGCGGACAGGGAGGGGAAAAACTGTTTTTT
14,TRBJ2-5,TRBV6-5,.,.,CASSFQGPRETQYF,TGTGCCAGCAGTTTTCAGGGGCCCCGAGAGACCCAGTACTTC
15,TRBJ1-2,TRBV11-2,TRBD1,.,CASSFQGTGSYGYTF,TGTGCCAGCAGCTTCCAAGGGACAGGGAGCTATGGCTACACCTTC
16,TRBJ2-1,TRBV19,TRBD1,.,CASSPHRTGVNNEQFF,TGTGCCAGTAGTCCGCACAGGACAGGGGTCAACAATGAGCAGTTCTTC
14,TRBJ1-1,TRBV18,.,.,CASSPFRGGAEAFF,TGTGCCAGCTCACCATTTAGGGGAGGCGCTGAAGCTTTCTTT
15,TRBJ1-5,TRBV18,TRBD1,once,CASSRQGGVNQPQHF,TGTGCCAGCTCACGACAGGGCGGAGTAAATCAGCCCCAGCATTTT
12,TRBJ2-7,TRBV2,.,.,CASIGRGYEQYF,TGTGCCAGCATCGGCAGGGGATACGAGCAGTACTTC
11,TRBJ1-2,TRBV5-1,TRBD1,.,CASKDRDGYTF,TGCGCCAGCAAAGACAGGGACGGCTACACCTTC
17,TRBJ2-1,TRBV4-2,TRBD1,once,CASSQDPPQGAYNEQFF,TGTGCCAGCAGCCAAGACCCGCCGCAGGGGGCGTACAATGAGCAGTTCTTC
17,TRBJ1-5,TRBV19,.,.,CASSTDDRERGNQPQHF,TGTGCCAGTAGCACAGACGACAGAGAGCGGGGCAATCAGCCCCAGCATTTT
15,TRBJ2-7,TRBV9,TRBD2,.,CASSPQAGASYEQYF,TGTGCCAGCAGCCCACAAGCGGGAGCCTCCTACGAGCAGTACTTC
15,TRBJ2-3,TRBV5-1,TRBD1,.,CASSLDRASTDTQYF,TGCGCCAGCAGTTTGGACAGGGCTAGCACAGATACGCAGTATTTT
14,TRBJ1-1,TRBV16,.,once,CASSPGTLNTEAFF,TGTGCCAGCAGCCCCGGGACATTGAACACTGAAGCTTTCTTT
14,TRBJ2-5,TRBV2,.,.,CASSVFDSQETQYF,TGTGCCAGCAGTGTGTTTGACAGCCAAGAGACCCAGTACTTC
16,TRBJ1-1,TRBV4-2,TRBD1,.,CASSQGPGGADTEAFF,TGTGCCAGCAGCCAAGGTCCAGGGGGCGCGGACACTGAAGCTTTCTTT
15,TRBJ2-2,TRBV7-9,.,.,CASSPRGDGTGELFF,TGTGCCAGCAGCCCCCGGGGAGACGGCACCGGGGAGCTGTTTTTT
16,TRBJ2-2,TRBV18,.,.,CASSPGATFVPGELFF,TGTGCCAGCTCACCAGGTGCCACATTTGTACCCGGGGAGCTGTTTTTT
15,TRBJ2-1,TRBV19,TRBD2,.,CASSSTSGPYNEQFF,TGTGCCAGTAGCTCTACTAGCGGACCCTACAATGAGCAGTTCTTC
13,TRBJ2-7,TRBV2,TRBD1,once,CASIPGQDYEQYF,TGTGCCAGCATCCCGGGACAGGACTACGAGCAGTACTTC
15,TRBJ2-1,TRBV5-6,TRBD1,.,CASSHGQGRYNEQFF,TGTGCCAGCAGCCATGGACAGGGGAGATACAATGAGCAGTTCTTC
15,TRBJ1-1,TRBV2,.,.,CASIPTASSNTEAFF,TGTGCCAGCATTCCAACCGCGAGTTCCAACACTGAAGCTTTCTTT
13,TRBJ1-2,TRBV10-3,.,.,CAISGQANYGYTF,TGTGCCATCAGTGGTCAGGCTAACTATGGCTACACCTTC
14,TRBJ2-7,TRBV6-5,TRBD1,.,CASRRTGLGYEQYF,TGTGCCAGCAGAAGGACAGGGTTAGGCTACGAGCAGTACTTC
15,TRBJ1-1,TRBV7-9,.,once,CASSLSPGGGTEAFF,TGTGCCAGCAGCTTATCACCCGGGGGTGGCACTGAAGCTTTCTTT
15,TRBJ2-3,TRBV29-1,TRBD1,.,CSVVGQGASTDTQYF,TGCAGCGTTGTAGGCCAGGGGGCATCCACAGATACGCAGTATTTT
14,TRBJ2-2,TRBV30,TRBD1,.,CAWSSGQGAGELFF,TGTGCCTGGAGTTCGGGACAGGGGGCCGGGGAGCTGTTTTTT
18,TRBJ2-3,TRBV3-1/TRBV3-2,TRBD2,once,CASSPSSGGFSSTDTQYF,TGTGCCAGCAGCCCGTCTAGCGGGGGATTCTCTAGCACAGATACGCAGTATTTT
15,TRBJ1-3,TRBV19,.,.,CASRPGLISGNTIYF,TGTGCCAGTCGACCAGGACTTATCTCTGGAAACACCATATATTTT
13,TRBJ2-7,TRBV11-1,TRBD2,.,CASSLGLAHEQYF,TGTGCCAGCAGCCTCGGACTAGCCCACGAGCAGTACTTC
17,TRBJ1-5,TRBV15,.,.,CATSRDGAVIGNQPQHF,TGTGCCACCAGCAGAGATGGGGCCGTCATAGGCAATCAGCCCCAGCATTTT
13,TRBJ2-5,TRBV5-1,.,.,CASSRGSGETQYF,TGCGCCAGCAGCCGCGGGTCGGGGGAGACCCAGTACTTC
15,TRBJ1-2,TRBV6-5,.,.,CASSFLQEYGYGYTF,TGTGCCAGCAGTTTCCTACAGGAGTACGGCTATGGCTACACCTTC
14,TRBJ1-1,TRBV6-5,.,.,CASSPPGLKTEAFF,TGTGCCAGCAGTCCACCGGGACTCAAAACTGAAGCTTTCTTT